This TCR beta chain was sequenced in a study of OX40 agonist ivuxolimab in advanced cancers. Regarding the study in general: The costimulatory receptor OX40 (CD134) was targeted by ivuxolimab, a fully human IgG2 agonistic monoclonal antibody. Intravenous ivuxolimab was administered to patients every 2 weeks at six dose levels: 0.01, 0.1, 0.3, 1.5, 3 and 10 mg/kg. Of the roughly 52 dose-escalation patients, hepatocellular carcinoma was present in roughly 19, melanoma in around 15, renal cell carcinoma in 9 and head and neck cancer in 9. A male proportion of 82.7% and a mean age of about 60 years, ranging from roughly 20 to 80, were recorded for the dose-escalation cohort. Patients were allowed to have had prior anti-PD-1, anti-PD-L1 or anti-CTLA-4 therapy, and around two fifths of the dose-escalation patients had been treated with checkpoint inhibitors. Partial responses occurred in three dose-escalation patients, of whom one had hepatocellular carcinoma and two had cutaneous melanoma. Peripheral TCRbeta sequencing aimed to test whether ivuxolimab altered TCR sequence diversity and caused clonal T-cell expansion. The monotherapy dose-escalation portion (N of about 49 patients) of the phase I ivuxolimab trial is reported in the paper.

CDR1 SGHVS and CDR2 FNYEAQ were looked up in the germline V gene. V drops 0 bases and J drops 1 base, leaving 15 bases in between. Taken from cysteine to phenylalanine, the CDR3 has 17 residues. Only the CDR3 portion is preserved as DNA: 51 bases, with reading frame beginning at the first base. As for this clone: The antigen it recognizes is unknown. Base qualities are not provided; no much larger clone lies one nucleotide away.

What the authors observed across the whole study: In partial responders in the 0.1-3.0 mg/kg groups, normalized peripheral clonal expansion was found to be among the lowest, especially among CD8+ T cells. Antigen specificity was not determined for the clonally expanded peripheral T cells. Clonal expansion of both CD4+ and CD8+ blood T cells was observed from baseline to week 6 at doses 0.1 to 3.0 mg/kg. Low levels of normalized T-cell clonal expansion were also shown by some nonresponding patients. After ivuxolimab, more expanded clones were found on average in CD8+ T cells than in CD4+ T cells.

Patients with a history of autoimmune disease or receiving systemic immunosuppression were excluded from the trial. Peripheral blood for TCR sequencing was collected from all dose cohorts at baseline, on cycle 4 day 1, and on cycle 7 day 1. Samples were obtained from an open-label, multicenter, first-in-human phase I dose-escalation trial of ivuxolimab. The trial enrolled adults with locally advanced or metastatic head and neck squamous cell, hepatocellular, melanoma or renal cell carcinoma. Before TCR sequencing, CD4+ and CD8+ T cells were separately sorted from peripheral blood. For sequencing of the TCRbeta CDR3 region, genomic DNA was extracted from the sorted cells. TCRbeta CDR3 regions were sequenced using the immunoSEQ Assay. Held by TCRdb, this immuneACCESS table contains in-frame sequences only and omits some clones. Under half of the omission traces to an unresolved V gene where checked; the cause of the rest is unknown. The sample table holds 72,000 or so clones, of which 84% were seen once. Jointly, the top ten make up about 0.44% of the sample.

The specimen was CD4+ or CD8+ T cells sorted from blood, collected in a trial of the OX40 agonist ivuxolimab. The chain couples TRBV7-6 to TRBJ1-1, with no D gene named confidently. The clonotype was recovered from an adult with an advanced solid tumor such as melanoma, head and neck, liver or kidney cancer. The DNA sequence reads TGTGCCAGCAGCTTAGCGCCATGGGGAGGACGGAACACTGAAGCTTTCTTT. Its translation is CASSLAPWGGRNTEAFF.